This T cell receptor (beta chain) was documented in a study of T-cell memory formation after mild COVID-19. Background on the study: Each donor largely had its own TCR clusters.

In regard to this clonotype: Its antigen is undetermined.

Researchers used 5'RACE with constant-segment primers to make TCR alpha and TCR beta cDNA libraries that carry sample barcodes and UMIs. MiXCR was run by TCRdb on the 5' RACE reads, yielding one entry per CDR3 protein. The top ten clones hold approximately 13% of a sample with almost 550,000 distinct CDR3 sequences, 20% of them seen once. General study points: Certain responding clones were present in pre-infection memory, suggesting participation of cross-reactive memory.

After removal of 0 bases from V and 3 bases from J, the junction contained 15 bases not matched to a gene. The V gene's germline CDR1 is LNHNV and CDR2 YYDKDF (reference sequence). CDR3 length: 20 residues. The J gene is TRBJ2-5, the V gene TRBV15, with TRBD2 matching 11 bases. This clonotype originated in an adult woman who had mild COVID-19 (a few samples of this study predate the infection). Cell type and time point are not known. The specimen was PBMCs or a T cell subset sorted from them (not recorded which). CDR3 residues: CATSRDQFGLAGGTEETQYF. The CDR3 DNA follows: TGTGCCACCAGCAGAGATCAGTTTGGGCTAGCGGGGGGAACCGAAGAGACCCAGTACTTC. Full variable domain (remainder filled in from reference TRBV15 and TRBJ2-5): DAMVIQNPRYQVTQFGKPVTLSCSQTLNHNVMYWYQQKSSQAPKLLFHYYDKDFNNEADTPDNFQSRRPNTSFCFLDIRSPGLGDTAMYLCATSRDQFGLAGGTEETQYFGPGTRLLVL.